This T cell receptor (beta chain) was sequenced in a study of shared clonotypes between healthy human individuals. This clone was counted a single time. Its antigen is not identified. Study-level points and caveats: Among donors, sharing of clonotypes was expected to be affected by sequencing depth. Naive CD4 clonotypes overlapped across a handful of donors at around 4.8%. Generally, naive subsets came out with larger estimated richness than memory subsets.

This CDR3 region has 12 residues. V lost 6 bases to trimming and J lost 12 bases; unmatched junction nucleotides: 3. Germline CDR1 reads SGHVS; CDR2 reads FQNEAQ. The assay was immunoSEQ multiplex PCR, and TCRdb's table has in-frame clones only and misses some. This sample has approximately 340,000 clones, with around two thirds found just once. The genes are TRBV7-8 and TRBJ2-1, with TRBD2 identical over 12 bases. The sequence came from a young man in good health. Input material: memory CD4+ T cells sorted from blood. The subset is: CD45RA-negative fraction. The CDR3 bases are TGTGCCAGCAGTCTAGCGGGAGGGCGGCAGTTCTTC. Amino acid sequence: CASSLAGGRQFF.